The 8 T cell receptor beta chains below were found in one sample sequenced in a study of molecular identifiers for immune sequencing clone quantification. TCRdb re-derived calls from the PCR reads in MiXCR, one entry per CDR3 protein. The repertoire holds just under 650,000 distinct CDR3 sequences, with 15% to 20% as singletons. Sequencing was carried out using naive CD8+ T cells from blood, with Jurkat cell RNA spiked in. Described subset: FACS-sorted CD8+CD4-CCR7+CD45RA+ naive T cells. The receptors originated from a human donor in good health. Some libraries in this study had Jurkat cell RNA spiked in.

This clonotype was picked up many times. The genes are TRBV5-1 and TRBJ1-3; 8 nucleotides line up with TRBD1. CDR1 and CDR2 from the germline V gene are SGHRS and YFSETQ. V lost 4 bases and J lost 0; bases outside the gene matches: 3. This CDR3 contains 15 residues. CDR3 nucleotide sequence: TGCGCCAGCAGCCACGACAGGGGCTCTGGAAACACCATATATTTT. This translates into CASSHDRGSGNTIYF.

V and J are TRBV30 and TRBJ2-7; D not resolved. The CDR3 has 13 residues. Germline-derived CDR1 and CDR2 are GTSNPN and SVGIG (reference sequence). V gave up 0 bases and J gave up 2 bases, with 8 bases separating them. This chain's CDR3 is CAWSVDQAYEQYF. DNA of the CDR3: TGTGCCTGGAGTGTAGATCAGGCCTACGAGCAGTACTTC.

This clonotype was observed many times. This rearrangement joins TRBV28 to TRBJ2-3, with D perhaps matching TRBD2 (5 bases). Germline CDR1 is MDHEN and CDR2 is SYDVKM. Trimming pared 4 bases from V and 5 bases from J, leaving 13 bases between. The CDR3 is 14 residues long. CDR3 residues: CASSSERGIDTQYF. CDR3 nucleotides: TGTGCCAGCAGTTCCGAGCGAGGGATAGATACGCAGTATTTT.

This clonotype was counted many times. The chain uses TRBV13 and TRBJ2-7; 8 nucleotides align to TRBD2. V gave up 1 base and J gave up 2 bases; unmatched junction bases: 4. The CDR3 consists of 15 residues. Germline CDR1 is PRHDT and CDR2 is FYEKMQ (reference sequence). CDR3 amino acids: CASSLAGRGTYEQYF. The CDR3 DNA follows: TGTGCCAGCAGCTTAGCCGGGAGGGGGACCTACGAGCAGTACTTC.

This clonotype was observed a handful of times. The chain carries TRBV25-1 and TRBJ2-7, with TRBD1 identical over 8 bases. This CDR3 spans 15 amino acids. V shed 6 bases, J shed 2 bases, and the junction held 9 bases outside the gene matches. Per germline, CDR1 MGHDK and CDR2 SYGVNS. CDR3 nucleotide sequence: TGTGCCAGCAGAGACGACAGGGGTTCCCCCTACGAGCAGTACTTC. Translation gives CASRDDRGSPYEQYF.

Concerning this clonotype: At one of its ends the junction is not consistent with the germline gene, which may arise from a read error. The gene calls are TRBV5-1 and TRBJ1-6, with no clear D. Looked up from germline, CDR1 is SGHRS and CDR2 is YFSETQ. The CDR3 is 13 amino acids. The DNA of the CDR3 is TGCGCCAGCAGTTGGGCAGATAATACACCCCTCCACTTT. Amino acid sequence: CASSWADNTPLHF.

This clonotype was counted many times. The rearrangement links TRBV6-5 to TRBJ1-1; D gene uncertain. Germline V gene data show CDR1 as MNHEY and CDR2 as SVGAGI. There are 13 residues in the CDR3. V lost 2 bases, J lost 0 bases, and 4 bases lay in between. DNA for the CDR3: TGTGCCAGCAGTTACGAGGTGAACACTGAAGCTTTCTTT. It codes for CASSYEVNTEAFF.

This clonotype was recorded many times. The rearrangement uses TRBV30 and TRBJ2-7; 7 bases align to TRBD1. The V gene end was trimmed by 1 base and the J gene end by 3 bases; junction bases not matched to a gene: 0. Germline values: CDR1 GTSNPN, CDR2 SVGIG (reference sequence). The CDR3 has 12 amino acids. The CDR3 region is CAWSGDSYEQYF. CDR3 bases: TGTGCCTGGAGTGGGGACAGCTACGAGCAGTACTTC. Complete variable domain (other parts from reference TRBV30 and TRBJ2-7): SQTIHQWPATLVQPVGSPLSLECTVEGTSNPNLYWYRQAAGRGLQLLFYSVGIGQISSEVPQNLSASRPQDRQFILSSKKLLLSDSGFYLCAWSGDSYEQYFGPGTRLTVT.